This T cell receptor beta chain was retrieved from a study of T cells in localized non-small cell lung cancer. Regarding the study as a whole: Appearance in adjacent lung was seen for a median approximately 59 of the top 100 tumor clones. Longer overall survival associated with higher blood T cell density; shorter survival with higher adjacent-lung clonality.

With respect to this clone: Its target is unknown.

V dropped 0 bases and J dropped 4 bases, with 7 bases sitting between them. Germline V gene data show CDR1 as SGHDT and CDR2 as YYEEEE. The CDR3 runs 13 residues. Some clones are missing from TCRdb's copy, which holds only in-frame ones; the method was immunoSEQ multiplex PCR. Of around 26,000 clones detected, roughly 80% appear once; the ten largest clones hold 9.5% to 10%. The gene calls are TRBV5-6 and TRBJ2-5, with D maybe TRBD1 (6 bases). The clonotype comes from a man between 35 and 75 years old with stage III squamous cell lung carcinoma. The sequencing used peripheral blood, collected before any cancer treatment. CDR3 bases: TGTGCCAGCAGCTTGGTGGGGGCAGAGACCCAGTACTTC. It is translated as CASSLVGAETQYF.